This TCR beta chain is from a study of metastatic and nonmetastatic thyroid tumors. As processed by the authors: Clinicopathological groups supplied CDR3 differences that were used to build a distant-metastasis classifier for papillary thyroid cancer. TCRdb reanalyzed the PCR reads with MiXCR. TCRdb's processing, not the study's, gives the V and J calls here. This table has tens of thousands of clones, more than 20% appearing once. No patient received treatment before thyroid surgery. The CDR3 has 14 residues. The V gene's germline CDR1 is SGHRS and CDR2 YFSETQ. Deletions cut 0 bases from V and 5 bases from J, with 12 bases between. Whole-study findings and limits: Benign nodules reportedly had significantly lower TCR beta diversity than malignant thyroid tumors in blood and tumor.

This clone is medium-sized by share. Its cognate antigen is unknown. The sequence derives from a female donor with papillary thyroid cancer or a benign thyroid nodule (not recorded which). Some clones in this sample may be carry-over from other donors' samples. The chain couples TRBV5-1 to TRBJ2-7; D gene unclear. Sequenced input: blood. CDR3 sequence: CASSLAAAQDEQYF. The CDR3 DNA reads as TGCGCCAGCAGCTTGGCGGCAGCCCAAGACGAGCAGTACTTC.